The T cell receptor beta chain under discussion was sequenced for a study of cytomegalovirus exposure and HLA in healthy donors. Primers: 60 Vbeta forward and 13 Jbeta reverse. Some clones are missing from TCRdb's copy, which holds only in-frame ones; the method was immunoSEQ multiplex PCR. The table has about 43,000 clones, about two thirds seen once. The CDR3 is made up of 15 amino acids. The germline V gene has CDR1 SGHNT and CDR2 YYREEE (reference sequence). The V and J ends lost 0 bases and 0 bases, in that order; junction bases with no gene match: 2. This chain connects TRBV5-4 to TRBJ2-7; 8 bases map to TRBD1. The sequence was obtained from a man aged 55 to 70 in good health and CMV-seropositive. The specimen sequenced was PBMCs. The CDR3 region has the DNA TGTGCCAGCAGCTTGGGACAGGGGATCTCCTACGAGCAGTACTTC. Translation gives CASSLGQGISYEQYF.